This T cell receptor (beta chain) was identified during a study of cytomegalovirus exposure and HLA in healthy donors (TCRdb year 2017). At the level of the whole study: According to a later analysis, one platform produced both the approximately 110 validation repertoires and the 666 repertoires of the first cohort. The study was designed to test whether signatures of past pathogen exposure could be identified by cataloging public T cell receptors. Along with the roughly 610-subject first cohort, a separate validation cohort of over a hundred different subjects was used. High-throughput TCR immunosequencing, statistical association of individual TCRs with disease status, and machine learning were combined to predict cytomegalovirus infection status. Study-wide conclusions, independent of this receptor: In both the original and validation cohorts, the classifier was reported to diagnose cytomegalovirus status with high specificity and sensitivity. In the study, approximately 160 TCR beta chains were listed as associated with cytomegalovirus. A few of the identified cytomegalovirus-associated TCR beta chains were confirmed in vitro to be specific for cytomegalovirus antigens. The authors suggested that the approach could potentially be extended to other disease states and immunological phenotypes. Of the cluster scores, 90% to 95% were above 0 in a later analysis, which found that TCRs clustered in the first cohort also tended to co-occur in the 95 to 150 validation repertoires. The validation cohort had no HLA typing available for a later analysis, so co-occurrence within that cohort was assessed over all 110 or so repertoires. Across donors, most TCR sequences were observed very rarely, whereas some public TCRs were present in many individuals.

In the case of this clone: Its antigen is unknown. There are no base qualities to consult, and no much larger clone falls within one base.

The donors were included in the validation cohort of over a hundred subjects, a group kept apart from the 666-subject first cohort. Library creation used the immunoSEQ multiplex PCR assay. Under the source paper's analysis protocol: A statistical classification framework was developed to diagnose cytomegalovirus status using the catalog of TCR beta chain sequences. The table comes from immuneACCESS by way of TCRdb, which keeps in-frame sequences with V and J called. Part of the clones is missing from these tables; in studies checked, under half for an unresolved V gene and the rest for unknown reasons. The DNA gave D and trimming, while V, J and clone size come from that table. The sample includes about 180,000 clones, with 80% to 90% observed a single time. The ten largest clones add up to about 1.5% of the sample. Reading from cysteine to phenylalanine, the CDR3 counts 15 amino acids. The retained sequence is limited to the CDR3, 45 bases, with the frame set at the first base. As encoded in the germline V gene, CDR1 is SGHTA while CDR2 is FQGNSA. The germline V end is reduced by 2 bases and the J end by 5 bases; junction bases left unmatched: 8.

This receptor was identified in a woman aged 25-40 years in good health and CMV-seronegative. The sample taken for sequencing was PBMCs. The chain links TRBV7-2 with TRBJ2-7, and 8 bases in between align with TRBD2. The CDR3 protein: CASSLRGGRHNEQYF. The DNA sequence is as follows: TGTGCCAGCAGCTTACGGGGGGGGCGACACAACGAGCAGTACTTC.